These T cell receptor beta chains were read from a single sample in a study of T-cell memory formation after mild COVID-19. Using its own MiXCR run on the 5' RACE reads, TCRdb lists one record per CDR3 protein. The data hold 180,000 or so distinct CDR3 sequences, with 16% observed a single time. The sample comprised PBMCs or a T cell subset sorted from them (not recorded which). These receptors all stem from an adult woman who had mild COVID-19 (a few samples of this study predate the infection). Cell type and time point are not known. The CDR3 runs from the conserved cysteine through the conserved F or W. Fields, in order: J gene, V gene, clone size, D gene, CDR3 protein, CDR3 DNA. The D gene is left open where the match is weak. Expanded clones get a size class; other rows say once, few or many, or leave the size out.

J: TRBJ1-6
V: TRBV12-3/TRBV12-4
size: NA
D: TRBD1
CDR3: CASSLGRGTSSYNSPLHF
DNA: TGTGCCAGCAGTTTGGGCAGGGGGACCTCCTCCTATAATTCACCCCTCCACTTT

J: TRBJ2-1
V: TRBV10-3
size: many
D: NA
CDR3: CAISESLGGEQFF
DNA: TGTGCCATCAGTGAGTCTCTGGGCGGTGAGCAGTTCTTC

J: TRBJ2-3
V: TRBV7-9
size: few
D: NA
CDR3: CASSSGQKGDTQYF
DNA: TGTGCCAGCAGCTCGGGACAAAAAGGGGATACGCAGTATTTT

J: TRBJ2-2
V: TRBV2
size: few
D: NA
CDR3: CASRKDITGELFF
DNA: TGTGCCAGCAGAAAGGACATCACCGGGGAGCTGTTTTTT

J: TRBJ1-1
V: TRBV7-9
size: once
D: NA
CDR3: CASTITEAFF
DNA: TGTGCCAGCACCATCACTGAAGCTTTCTTT

J: TRBJ2-1
V: TRBV7-9
size: few
D: NA
CDR3: CASSLGGQAYNEQFF
DNA: TGTGCCAGCAGCTTAGGGGGACAAGCCTACAATGAGCAGTTCTTC

J: TRBJ1-1
V: TRBV20-1
size: few
D: NA
CDR3: CSAFQGASMNTEAFF
DNA: TGCAGTGCTTTCCAGGGAGCATCCATGAACACTGAAGCTTTCTTT

J: TRBJ2-2
V: TRBV20-1
size: NA
D: NA
CDR3: CSTLPLLNTGELFF
DNA: TGCAGTACCCTCCCGCTGTTGAACACCGGGGAGCTGTTTTTT

J: TRBJ1-4
V: TRBV3-1
size: NA
D: TRBD1
CDR3: CASSQVTGQVTRRKLFF
DNA: TGTGCCAGCAGCCAAGTGACGGGACAGGTAACGAGACGCAAACTGTTTTTT

J: TRBJ2-7
V: TRBV5-1
size: NA
D: TRBD1
CDR3: CASSHGDRAYEQYF
DNA: TGCGCCAGCAGCCACGGGGACAGGGCCTACGAGCAGTACTTC

J: TRBJ2-1
V: TRBV6-2/TRBV6-3
size: NA
D: TRBD2
CDR3: CASKKLAGYNEQFF
DNA: TGTGCCAGCAAAAAACTAGCGGGATACAATGAGCAGTTCTTC

J: TRBJ2-3
V: TRBV12-3/TRBV12-4
size: NA
D: NA
CDR3: CASSIDQRGTDTQYF
DNA: TGTGCCAGCAGTATAGACCAGCGGGGCACAGATACGCAGTATTTT

J: TRBJ2-2
V: TRBV12-3/TRBV12-4
size: few
D: NA
CDR3: CASSPRVRGGGGGELFF
DNA: TGTGCCAGCAGTCCCCGGGTGAGGGGGGGCGGCGGCGGGGAGCTGTTTTTT

J: TRBJ2-1
V: TRBV11-3
size: few
D: TRBD2
CDR3: CASSFLTSGRNEQFF
DNA: TGTGCCAGCAGCTTTTTGACTAGCGGGAGAAATGAGCAGTTCTTC

J: TRBJ2-2
V: TRBV4-3
size: NA
D: TRBD1
CDR3: CASSQQGQLNTGELFF
DNA: TGCGCCAGCAGCCAGCAGGGACAGTTGAACACCGGGGAGCTGTTTTTT

J: TRBJ2-7
V: TRBV18
size: few
D: NA
CDR3: CASRSRGATSYEQYF
DNA: TGTGCCAGCCGATCCAGGGGGGCGACTTCCTACGAGCAGTACTTC

J: TRBJ2-7
V: TRBV5-1
size: many
D: NA
CDR3: CASSFSPDGISYEQYF
DNA: TGCGCCAGCAGCTTTTCCCCGGACGGTATCTCCTACGAGCAGTACTTC

J: TRBJ2-3
V: TRBV4-3
size: NA
D: NA
CDR3: CASSPGPSGAQGTDTQYF
DNA: TGCGCCAGCAGCCCGGGGCCTAGCGGAGCGCAGGGGACAGATACGCAGTATTTT

J: TRBJ2-1
V: TRBV20-1
size: few
D: TRBD2
CDR3: CSARDPGTSGTGFF
DNA: TGCAGTGCTAGAGATCCGGGGACTAGCGGGACCGGCTTCTTC

J: TRBJ2-1
V: TRBV20-1
size: many
D: TRBD2
CDR3: CSAQPWTSGRGNEQFF
DNA: TGCAGTGCTCAACCATGGACTAGCGGGAGGGGCAATGAGCAGTTCTTC

J: TRBJ2-1
V: TRBV12-3/TRBV12-4
size: NA
D: NA
CDR3: CASSPGDGSSYNEQFF
DNA: TGTGCCAGCAGTCCAGGGGACGGTAGCTCCTACAATGAGCAGTTCTTC

J: TRBJ2-6
V: TRBV15
size: few
D: NA
CDR3: CATSRDWLSGANVLTF
DNA: TGTGCCACCAGCAGAGATTGGCTTTCTGGGGCCAACGTCCTGACTTTC

J: TRBJ2-5
V: TRBV7-9
size: NA
D: TRBD2
CDR3: CASSLTSGRWETQYF
DNA: TGTGCCAGCAGCTTGACTAGCGGGAGATGGGAGACCCAGTACTTC

J: TRBJ2-7
V: TRBV7-9
size: NA
D: NA
CDR3: CASSQPTVLPYEQYF
DNA: TGTGCCAGCAGCCAGCCGACAGTCCTCCCCTACGAGCAGTACTTC